These 18 T cell receptor beta chains were sequenced from one sample in a study of cytomegalovirus exposure and HLA in healthy donors. PCR primers comprised 60 Vbeta and 13 Jbeta primers. Some clones are missing from TCRdb's copy, which holds only in-frame ones; the method was immunoSEQ multiplex PCR. The sample has approximately 200,000 clones; around 81% are singletons. Specimen: PBMCs. All receptors come from a woman aged 18 to 35 in good health and CMV-seropositive.

The chain is built from TRBV7-2 and TRBJ2-2; tentative D call: TRBD2 (6 bases). V was trimmed by 4 bases and J by 6 bases, leaving 21 bases between them. In germline, CDR1 is SGHTA, CDR2 FQGNSA. This CDR3 region has 17 residues. CDR3 residues: CASSSSLGAGSPGELFF. The DNA of the CDR3 is TGTGCCAGCAGCTCCTCCTTAGGGGCGGGGTCGCCCGGGGAGCTGTTTTTT.

The chain carries TRBV2 and TRBJ2-1; the match to TRBD2 covers 9 bases. CDR3 length: 14 residues. Trimming removed 1 base from V and 9 bases from J; junction bases left unmatched: 4. CDR1 is SNHLY and CDR2 is FYNNEI in the germline V gene. The CDR3 region is CASSEGRGGSEQFF. As DNA, the CDR3 is TGTGCCAGCAGTGAAGGGCGGGGGGGCAGTGAGCAGTTCTTC.

This chain connects TRBV19 to TRBJ1-2; 9 bases align to TRBD1. This CDR3 has 15 amino acids. The germline CDR1 and CDR2 sequences are LNHDA and SQIVND (reference sequence). Trimming removed 6 bases from V and 0 bases from J; junction bases left unmatched: 5. The CDR3 is CASSKTGGTNYGYTF. The CDR3 DNA reads as TGTGCCAGTAGCAAGACAGGGGGAACTAACTATGGCTACACCTTC.

This clone appeared a single time. The rearrangement links TRBV7-6 to TRBJ2-5; TRBD2 agrees at 7 bases. CDR1 is SGHVS, CDR2 FNYEAQ, per germline. With 2 bases clipped from V and 3 bases from J, the junction kept 12 bases outside the gene matches. The CDR3 loop spans 17 amino acids. The CDR3 here is CASSLQSGASGEETQYF. The CDR3 nucleotides read TGTGCCAGCAGCTTACAATCTGGGGCTAGCGGAGAAGAGACCCAGTACTTC.

The gene calls are TRBV18 and TRBJ1-1; 11 bases are shared with TRBD1. CDR1 is KGHSH, CDR2 LQKENI, per germline. The CDR3 covers 12 residues. The V segment lost 5 bases and the J segment 10 bases; nucleotides outside the gene matches: 3. The CDR3 bases are TGTGCCAGCTCAGGACAGGGGGCGGGAGCTTTCTTT. It specifies CASSGQGAGAFF.

The chain carries TRBV5-1 and TRBJ2-2; TRBD1 matches 8 bases. This CDR3 contains 16 residues. Germline V lookup: CDR1 SGHRS, CDR2 YFSETQ. The V segment lost 5 bases and the J segment 2 bases; nucleotides outside the gene matches: 8. The CDR3 DNA sequence: TGCGCCAGCAGAGCTGCGACAGGGGATAACACCGGGGAGCTGTTTTTT. This gives the protein CASRAATGDNTGELFF.

The chain joins TRBV5-1 to TRBJ2-7, with TRBD2 as a possible D gene (7 bases). From germline, CDR1 is SGHRS and CDR2 YFSETQ. V dropped 6 bases and J dropped 2 bases, with 18 bases sitting between them. The CDR3 runs 15 residues. The CDR3 coding sequence is TGCGCCAGCAACCTCGGCGGGGGCCCCGCCTACGAGCAGTACTTC. This translates into CASNLGGGPAYEQYF. Together with reference TRBV5-1 and TRBJ2-7, the CDR3 gives the full variable domain: KAGVTQTPRYLIKTRGQQVTLSCSPISGHRSVSWYQQTPGQGLQFLFEYFSETQRNKGNFPGRFSGRQFSNSRSEMNVSTLELGDSALYLCASNLGGGPAYEQYFGPGTRLTVT.

The CDR3 protein is CTSSPLPSVRSSYEQYV. The DNA for the CDR3 is TGCACCAGCAGCCCTCTCCCTTCCGTCCGGAGCTCCTACGAGCAGTACGTC. The V gene is TRBV1, the J gene TRBJ2-7; TRBD2, the table's D call, lacks a check against the DNA. TRBV1 is marked as a pseudogene. The CDR3 length is 17 residues.

This clone was observed a few times. This rearrangement joins TRBV6-1 to TRBJ1-2; D remains ambiguous. The ends were cut back, 7 bases at V and 6 bases at J, with 18 bases in the middle. The CDR3 loop spans 14 amino acids. The germline V gene has CDR1 MNHNS and CDR2 SASEGT. CDR3 DNA sequence: TGTGCCAGCAATCAAGTGGGGAGAGAGAATGGCTACACCTTC. Translation: CASNQVGRENGYTF.

V usage is TRBV7-8 and J usage is TRBJ1-3; D not resolved. Germline CDR1 and CDR2: SGHVS and FQNEAQ. The V end was cut by 8 bases, the J end by 0 bases, with 5 bases between. The CDR3 length is 12 residues. The CDR3 protein is CASGGSGNTIYF. The DNA of the CDR3 is TGTGCCAGCGGCGGCTCTGGAAACACCATATATTTT.

This clone has a single count. The rearrangement links TRBV2 to TRBJ2-3; TRBD2 agrees at 12 bases. The CDR3 covers 15 residues. Germline V gene lookup returns CDR1 SNHLY and CDR2 FYNNEI. Losses at the gene ends were 7 bases for V and 2 bases for J; bases not matched to a gene: 4. CDR3 coding DNA: TGTGCCAGCATCCGGACTAGCGGGACCACAGATACGCAGTATTTT. Its translation: CASIRTSGTTDTQYF.

V usage is TRBV25-1 and J usage is TRBJ1-5; unclear D gene. The germline CDR1 and CDR2 sequences are MGHDK and SYGVNS. The CDR3 has 14 residues. Trimming pared 1 base from V and 5 bases from J, leaving 9 bases between. CDR3 nucleotides: TGTGCCAGCAGTGAATGTCGGGGTCATCAGCCCCAGCATTTT. Its translation: CASSECRGHQPQHF.

The chain links TRBV6-5 to TRBJ2-1, with 8 bases lining up with TRBD2. There are 15 residues in the CDR3. V gave up 3 bases and J gave up 2 bases; unmatched junction bases: 3. Germline V gene data show CDR1 as MNHEY and CDR2 as SVGAGI. CDR3 region: CASSYGSGAYNEQFF. The CDR3 nucleotides read TGTGCCAGCAGTTATGGTAGCGGGGCCTACAATGAGCAGTTCTTC.

With regard to this clone: At one boundary the junction diverges from the germline segment, which might be a read error. The chain couples TRBV23-1 to TRBJ2-3; D possibly uses TRBD1 or TRBD2 (7 bases each). TRBV23-1 counts as an open reading frame of uncertain function. The CDR3 totals 14 residues. This chain's CDR3 is CTRGRVFTGDTQYF. The DNA of the CDR3 is TGCACCAGGGGGAGGGTCTTCACGGGAGATACGCAGTATTTT.

This clone appeared once. The chain uses TRBV4-2 and TRBJ1-6; tentatively, D is TRBD1 (6 bases). This CDR3 contains 15 residues. CDR1 is LGHNA, CDR2 YNFKEQ, per germline. V was shortened by 0 bases and J by 10 bases, with 13 bases between the two germline ends. Here the CDR3 DNA reads TGTGCCAGCAGCCAAGATCCAGGGGTTAGCTCACCCCTCCACTTT. Translated: CASSQDPGVSSPLHF.

The chain combines TRBV4-1 with TRBJ2-7, with 8 bases that match TRBD2. The length of the CDR3 is 15 residues. Germline-derived CDR1 and CDR2 are MGHRA and YSYEKL. V shed 5 bases and J 3 bases; nucleotides not matched to a gene: 9. DNA for the CDR3: TGCGCCAGCAGCGAGGCATTAGCGGGGTTCTACGAGCAGTACTTC. Translated, it gives CASSEALAGFYEQYF.

Points on this clone: An end of the junction does not agree with germline; a read error may underlie this. The gene calls are TRBV5-4 and TRBJ2-4, with 9 bases identical to TRBD1. The CDR3 totals 17 residues. Germline V gene lookup returns CDR1 SGHNT and CDR2 YYREEE (reference sequence). In nucleotides, the CDR3 is TGTGCCAGCAGCTCCCTGGTTCCGGGACAGGGAAGAAACAGTCAGTACTTC. It is translated as CASSSLVPGQGRNSQYF.

This chain joins TRBV4-1 and TRBJ2-2; unclear D gene. V was cut by 1 base and J by 0 bases, with 15 bases left in between. This CDR3 is built from 18 residues. Germline CDR1 is MGHRA and CDR2 is YSYEKL. CDR3 protein: CASSQAPASFANTGELFF. The CDR3 DNA reads as TGCGCCAGCAGCCAAGCGCCCGCGTCCTTCGCGAACACCGGGGAGCTGTTTTTT.